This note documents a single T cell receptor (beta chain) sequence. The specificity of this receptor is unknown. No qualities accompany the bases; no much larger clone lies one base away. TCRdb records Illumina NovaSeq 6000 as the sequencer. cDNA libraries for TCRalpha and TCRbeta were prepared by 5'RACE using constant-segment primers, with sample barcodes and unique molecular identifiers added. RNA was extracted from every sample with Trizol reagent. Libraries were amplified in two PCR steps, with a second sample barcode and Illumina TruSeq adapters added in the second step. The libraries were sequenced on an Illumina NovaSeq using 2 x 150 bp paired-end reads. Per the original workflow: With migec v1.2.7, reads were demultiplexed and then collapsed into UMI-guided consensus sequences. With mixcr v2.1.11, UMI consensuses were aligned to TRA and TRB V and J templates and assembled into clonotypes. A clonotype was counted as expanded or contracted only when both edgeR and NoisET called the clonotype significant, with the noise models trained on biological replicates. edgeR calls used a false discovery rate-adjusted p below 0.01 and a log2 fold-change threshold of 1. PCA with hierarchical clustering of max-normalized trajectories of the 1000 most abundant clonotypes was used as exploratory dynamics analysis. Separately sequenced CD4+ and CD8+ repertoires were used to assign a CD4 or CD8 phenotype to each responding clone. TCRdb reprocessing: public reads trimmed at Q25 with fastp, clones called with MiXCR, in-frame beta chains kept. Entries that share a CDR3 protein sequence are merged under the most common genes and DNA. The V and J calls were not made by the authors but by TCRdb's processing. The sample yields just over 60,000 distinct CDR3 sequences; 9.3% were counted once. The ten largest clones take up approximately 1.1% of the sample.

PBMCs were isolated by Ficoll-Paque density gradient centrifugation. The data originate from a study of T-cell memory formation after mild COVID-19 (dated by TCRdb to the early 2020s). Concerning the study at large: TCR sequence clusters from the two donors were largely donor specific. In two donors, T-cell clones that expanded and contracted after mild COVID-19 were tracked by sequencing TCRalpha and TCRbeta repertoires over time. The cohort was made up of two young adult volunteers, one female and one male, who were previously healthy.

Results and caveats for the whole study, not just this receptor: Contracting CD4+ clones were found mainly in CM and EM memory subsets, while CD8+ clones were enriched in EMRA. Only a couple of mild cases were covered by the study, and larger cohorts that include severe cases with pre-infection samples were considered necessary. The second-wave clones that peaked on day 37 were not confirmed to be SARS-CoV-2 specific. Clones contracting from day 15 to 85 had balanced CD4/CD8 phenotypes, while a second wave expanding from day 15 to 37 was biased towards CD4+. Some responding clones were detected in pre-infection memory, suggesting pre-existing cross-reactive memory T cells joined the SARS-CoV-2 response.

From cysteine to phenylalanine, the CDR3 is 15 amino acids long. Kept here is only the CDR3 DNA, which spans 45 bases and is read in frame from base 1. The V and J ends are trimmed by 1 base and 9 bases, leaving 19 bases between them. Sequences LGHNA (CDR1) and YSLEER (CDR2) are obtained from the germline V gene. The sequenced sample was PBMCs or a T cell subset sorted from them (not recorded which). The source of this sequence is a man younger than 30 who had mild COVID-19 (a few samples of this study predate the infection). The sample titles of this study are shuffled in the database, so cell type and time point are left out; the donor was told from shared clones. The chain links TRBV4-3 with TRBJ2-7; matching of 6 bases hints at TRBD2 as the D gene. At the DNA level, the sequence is TGCGCCAGCAGCCAAGCGGTCACAACGGGAGTCCGGCAGTACTTC. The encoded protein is CASSQAVTTGVRQYF.